The clone carrying this TCR beta chain occurred once. As yet, its antigen is unknown. V lost 3 bases, J lost 2 bases, and 7 bases lay in between. The CDR3 is made up of 13 amino acids. In germline, CDR1 is SGHVS, CDR2 FQNEAQ. This sample is drawn from a study of T cell responses to AZD1222 COVID-19 vaccine. Study-wide context: Second-dose recipients at about 4 or about 12 weeks were treated as one pooled group.

Broader study findings: Spike-specific TCR breadth and depth went up after people got two AZD1222 doses.

Clones were read by immunoSEQ multiplex PCR, and TCRdb kept only the in-frame ones, dropping some. Of 130,000 to 150,000 clones in the sample, about nine tenths were seen once. The input for sequencing was peripheral blood, taken on day 0 of AZD1222 vaccination. The J gene is TRBJ2-5, the V gene TRBV7-8; D may be TRBD2 (6 bases). The TCR was taken from an adult in good health. The CDR3 sequence: CASSFRGQETQYF. As DNA, the CDR3 is TGTGCCAGCAGCTTCCGGGGGCAAGAGACCCAGTACTTC.